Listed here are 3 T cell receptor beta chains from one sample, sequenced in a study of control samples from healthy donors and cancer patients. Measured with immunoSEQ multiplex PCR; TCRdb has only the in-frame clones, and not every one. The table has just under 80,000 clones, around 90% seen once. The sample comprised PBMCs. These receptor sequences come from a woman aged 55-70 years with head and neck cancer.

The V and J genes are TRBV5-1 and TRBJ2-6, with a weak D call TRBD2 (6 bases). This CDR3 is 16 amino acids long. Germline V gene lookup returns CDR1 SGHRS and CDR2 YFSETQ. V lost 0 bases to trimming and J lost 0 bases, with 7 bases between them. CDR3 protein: CASSLDGSSGANVLTF. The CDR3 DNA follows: TGCGCCAGCAGCTTGGACGGGAGCTCTGGGGCCAACGTCCTGACTTTC.

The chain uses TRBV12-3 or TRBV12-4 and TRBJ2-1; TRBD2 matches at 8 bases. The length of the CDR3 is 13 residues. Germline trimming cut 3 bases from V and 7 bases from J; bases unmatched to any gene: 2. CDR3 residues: CASSFGTRNEQFF. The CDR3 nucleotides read TGTGCCAGCAGTTTCGGGACTAGGAATGAGCAGTTCTTC.

The CDR3 bases are TGTGCCTTCGGAGGGGGGGGCAGCATGTATACGCAGTATTTT. Protein sequence: CAFGGGGSMYTQYF. V is TRBV30 and J is TRBJ2-3; D perhaps matches TRBD2 (7 bases). CDR1 and CDR2 (germline): GTSNPN, SVGIG (reference sequence). This CDR3 has 14 amino acids. Trimming removed 7 bases from V and 7 bases from J, with 21 bases in between.